The rows below give T cell receptor beta chains drawn from one sample of a study of blood T cell repertoires in COVID-19. Data came from immunoSEQ multiplex PCR; TCRdb stores just in-frame clones and leaves some out. The table records approximately 62,000 clones, 70% to 90% of them present only once. Sequenced: peripheral blood. All receptors come from a human donor with active COVID-19. The donor label of this sample is uncertain. Both conserved end residues are part of each CDR3. D genes are given only for firm matches.

>TRBV29-1|TRBJ1-1|.
CSVEAGRPQLEAFF
TGCAGCGTTGAAGCAGGAAGGCCGCAGCTTGAAGCTTTCTTT
>TRBV4-1|TRBJ1-5|.
CASSQGRSNQPQHF
TGCGCCAGCAGCCAAGGGAGGAGCAATCAGCCCCAGCATTTT
>TRBV6-6|TRBJ1-6|.
CASSYSEDNSPLHF
TGTGCCAGCAGTTACTCAGAGGATAATTCACCCCTCCACTTT
>TRBV18|TRBJ2-7|TRBD1
CASSFPGTGAEQYF
TGTGCCAGCTCATTCCCCGGGACAGGGGCCGAGCAGTACTTC
>TRBV29-1|TRBJ2-7|TRBD1
CSVGTGSTYEQYF
TGCAGCGTTGGGACAGGGAGCACCTACGAGCAGTACTTC
>TRBV7-2|TRBJ2-1|TRBD2
CASSLALAGYNEQFF
TGTGCCAGCAGCTTAGCCCTAGCGGGGTACAATGAGCAGTTCTTC
>TRBV5-5|TRBJ1-5|.
CASSLQATLNQPQHF
TGTGCCAGCAGTCTCCAAGCAACCCTTAATCAGCCCCAGCATTTT
>TRBV5-4|TRBJ2-2|TRBD2
CASSLRTSANTGELFF
TGTGCCAGCAGCTTGAGGACTAGCGCTAACACCGGGGAGCTGTTTTTT
>TRBV5-4|TRBJ2-1|TRBD2
CASSYGGREPVEQFF
TGTGCCAGCAGCTATGGCGGGCGGGAGCCGGTTGAGCAGTTCTTC
>TRBV11-2|TRBJ2-1|.
CASSLDQGSGREQFF
TGTGCCAGCAGCTTAGATCAGGGTAGCGGACGTGAGCAGTTCTTC
>TRBV9|TRBJ2-7|.
CASNSGGPYEQYF
TGTGCCAGCAATAGCGGAGGACCCTACGAGCAGTACTTC
>TRBV5-1|TRBJ2-5|TRBD2
CASSSPGGQETQYF
TGCGCCAGCAGCTCCCCGGGGGGTCAAGAGACCCAGTACTTC
>TRBV19|TRBJ2-5|TRBD2
CASSSSSGRARETQYF
TGTGCCAGTAGTAGTTCCAGCGGGAGGGCCAGAGAGACCCAGTACTTC
>TRBV29-1|TRBJ2-1|TRBD2
CSVGEGRGSYNEQFF
TGCAGCGTCGGTGAAGGGAGGGGTTCCTACAATGAGCAGTTCTTC
>TRBV18|TRBJ2-2|.
CASSPSIQYADTGELFF
TGTGCCAGCTCACCATCCATCCAGTACGCGGACACCGGGGAGCTGTTTTTT